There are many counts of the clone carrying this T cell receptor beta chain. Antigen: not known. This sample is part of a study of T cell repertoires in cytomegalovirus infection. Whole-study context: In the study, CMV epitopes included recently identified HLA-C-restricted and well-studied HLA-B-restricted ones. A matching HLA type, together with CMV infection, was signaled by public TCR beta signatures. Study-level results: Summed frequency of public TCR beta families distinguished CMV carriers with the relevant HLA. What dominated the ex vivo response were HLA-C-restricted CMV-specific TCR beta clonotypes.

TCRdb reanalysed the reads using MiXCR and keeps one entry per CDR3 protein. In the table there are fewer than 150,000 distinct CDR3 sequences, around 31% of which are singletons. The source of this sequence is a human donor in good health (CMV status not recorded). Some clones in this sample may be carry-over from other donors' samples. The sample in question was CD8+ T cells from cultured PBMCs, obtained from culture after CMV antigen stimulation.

CDR3 protein: CAISESGPMVLFSPLHF. In DNA form, the CDR3 reads TGTGCCATCAGTGAGTCAGGTCCAATGGTTTTGTTTTCACCCCTCCACTTT. V usage is TRBV10-3 and J usage is TRBJ1-6; D is unclear. The germline gives CDR1 ENHRY, CDR2 SYGVKD. Trimming removed 0 bases at V and 9 bases at J, with 18 bases between. CDR3 length equals 17 residues.